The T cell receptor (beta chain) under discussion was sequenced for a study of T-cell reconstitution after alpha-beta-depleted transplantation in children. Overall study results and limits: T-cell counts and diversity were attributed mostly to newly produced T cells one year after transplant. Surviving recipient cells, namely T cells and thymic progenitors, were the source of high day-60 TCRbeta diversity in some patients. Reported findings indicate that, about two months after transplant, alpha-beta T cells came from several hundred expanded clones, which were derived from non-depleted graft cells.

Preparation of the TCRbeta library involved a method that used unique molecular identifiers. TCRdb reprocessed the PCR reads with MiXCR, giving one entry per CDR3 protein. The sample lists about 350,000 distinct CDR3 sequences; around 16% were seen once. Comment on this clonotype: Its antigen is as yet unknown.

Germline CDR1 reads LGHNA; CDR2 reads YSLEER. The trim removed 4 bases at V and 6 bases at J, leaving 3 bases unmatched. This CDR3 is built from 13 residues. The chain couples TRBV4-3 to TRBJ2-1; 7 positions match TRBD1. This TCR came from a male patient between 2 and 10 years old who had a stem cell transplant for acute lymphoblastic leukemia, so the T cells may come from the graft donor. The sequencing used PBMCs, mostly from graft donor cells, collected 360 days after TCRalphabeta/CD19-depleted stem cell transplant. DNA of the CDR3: TGCGCCAGCAGCCCCAGGGGGTTCAATGAGCAGTTCTTC. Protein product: CASSPRGFNEQFF.